The source of this T cell receptor (beta chain) is a study of cytomegalovirus exposure and HLA in healthy donors. Both 60 Vbeta primers and 13 Jbeta primers went into the PCR. The data were produced by immunoSEQ multiplex PCR, yet TCRdb's version contains in-frame clones alone and is incomplete. The table shows roughly 240,000 clones, with approximately 85% occurring only once. The sequence was collected from a girl aged 2-10 years in good health and CMV-seronegative. Sample: PBMCs.

Here the CDR3 reads CASSAFLTGAGNEQFF. The CDR3 DNA reads as TGTGCCAGCAGCGCCTTTTTAACAGGGGCGGGAAATGAGCAGTTCTTC. This rearrangement joins TRBV9 to TRBJ2-1, with D possibly matching TRBD1 (7 bases). The germline V and J ends were trimmed by 3 bases and 7 bases, with 20 bases remaining between them. The germline gives CDR1 SGDLS, CDR2 YYNGEE. The CDR3 totals 16 residues. Full variable domain (outside the CDR3, taken from reference TRBV9 and TRBJ2-1): DSGVTQTPKHLITATGQRVTLRCSPRSGDLSVYWYQQSLDQGLQFLIQYYNGEERAKGNILERFSAQQFPDLHSELNLSSLELGDSALYFCASSAFLTGAGNEQFFGPGTRLTVL.